A single sample gave rise to the 20 T cell receptor beta chains below, sequenced in a study of chemoradiotherapy in HPV16-positive cancers. Generated by immunoSEQ multiplex PCR, the TCRdb table keeps only in-frame clones and is missing some. Seen here are fewer than 8,500 clones, approximately 90% observed once, and the top ten hold around 10%. Specimen: tumor tissue, collected from a patient who underwent chemoradiotherapy. The receptor source for this set is a human donor with HPV-associated anogenital cancer.

The chain has TRBV5-4 and TRBJ1-2; no definite D call. The CDR3 extends over 13 amino acids. The ends were cut back, 4 bases at V and 7 bases at J, with 14 bases in the middle. The germline gives CDR1 SGHNT, CDR2 YYREEE (reference sequence). The CDR3 DNA is TGTGCCAGCAGCAGGCAGGTCGACCCTGGCTACACCTTC. It encodes CASSRQVDPGYTF.

The chain has TRBV11-3 and TRBJ1-4; no clear D gene. From germline, CDR1 is SGHNT and CDR2 YENEEA. V lost 5 bases and J 8 bases, leaving 15 bases between the germline ends. This CDR3 spans 14 amino acids. The CDR3 DNA reads TGTGCCAGCAGCGGACCGGGGAAAAGGGAAAAACTGTTTTTT. Translating it yields CASSGPGKREKLFF. Full variable domain (remainder filled in from reference TRBV11-3 and TRBJ1-4): EAGVVQSPRYKIIEKKQPVAFWCNPISGHNTLYWYLQNLGQGPELLIRYENEEAVDDSQLPKDRFSAERLKGVDSTLKIQPAELGDSAVYLCASSGPGKREKLFFGSGTQLSVL.

The chain combines TRBV2 with TRBJ1-6; 10 bases map to TRBD1. V lost 6 bases and J lost 7; bases outside the gene matches: 3. The CDR3 length is 14 residues. Germline CDR1 is SNHLY and CDR2 is FYNNEI. The CDR3 here is CASRWTGGNSPLHF. For the CDR3, the DNA is TGTGCCAGCAGGTGGACAGGGGGAAATTCACCCCTCCACTTT.

This chain links TRBV28 with TRBJ2-4, with TRBD2 identical over 9 bases. The V and J ends lost 3 bases and 7 bases, in that order; junction bases with no gene match: 4. Germline V gene lookup returns CDR1 MDHEN and CDR2 SYDVKM. The CDR3 extends over 14 amino acids. CDR3 loop: CASSFSGGINIQYF. The CDR3 DNA sequence: TGTGCCAGCAGTTTTAGCGGGGGAATTAACATTCAGTACTTC.

The chain is built from TRBV4-1 and TRBJ2-5; D is uncertain. The CDR3 is made up of 13 amino acids. Germline loops: CDR1 MGHRA, CDR2 YSYEKL. Trimming cost V 3 bases and J 1 base, with 6 bases left between them. CDR3 DNA: TGCGCCAGCAGCCACGAAAGCCAAGAGACCCAGTACTTC. Its protein product is CASSHESQETQYF.

This chain uses TRBV9 with TRBJ1-3, with D possibly matching TRBD1 (6 bases). This CDR3 has 14 amino acids. Per the germline V gene, CDR1 is SGDLS and CDR2 is YYNGEE. V lost 1 base to trimming and J lost 4 bases, with 9 bases between them. CDR3 in DNA: TGTGCCAGCAGCGTATGGGACACCGGAAACACCATATATTTT. This gives the protein CASSVWDTGNTIYF.

The V call is TRBV7-8, the J call TRBJ2-1, with TRBD2 identical over 12 bases. The germline CDR1 and CDR2 sequences are SGHVS and FQNEAQ. The CDR3 totals 16 residues. Losses at the gene ends were 3 bases for V and 7 bases for J; bases not matched to a gene: 7. CDR3 protein: CASSLIAGTSGNEQFF. The CDR3 coding sequence is TGTGCCAGCAGCTTGATAGCCGGGACTAGCGGGAATGAGCAGTTCTTC.

The chain links TRBV6-5 to TRBJ2-2; TRBD2 matches 8 bases. The V gene end was trimmed by 5 bases and the J gene end by 1 base; junction bases not matched to a gene: 0. Germline V gives CDR1 MNHEY, CDR2 SVGAGI. This CDR3 comprises 14 residues. The CDR3, as DNA: TGTGCCAGCAGTCTAGCGGGGAACACCGGGGAGCTGTTTTTT. Protein: CASSLAGNTGELFF.

A note on this clone: Other DNA variants within this sample encode the same CDR3. CDR3 bases: TGTGCCATCAGTGAGACTAGCTACGAGCAGTACTTC. Protein product: CAISETSYEQYF. The chain is built from TRBV10-3 and TRBJ2-7, with a weak D call TRBD2 (5 bases). This CDR3 contains 12 residues. CDR1 ENHRY and CDR2 SYGVKD come from the germline V gene. V lost 2 bases and J 3 bases, leaving 5 bases between the germline ends.

The chain couples TRBV6-5 to TRBJ1-4; D perhaps matches TRBD1 (5 bases). The germline V gene has CDR1 MNHEY and CDR2 SVGAGI. V shed 6 bases and J shed 2 bases, with 10 bases lying between them. This CDR3 is 14 amino acids long. The chain's CDR3 is CASSHGGTNEKLFF. Here the CDR3 DNA reads TGTGCCAGCAGCCACGGGGGGACTAATGAAAAACTGTTTTTT.

The chain couples TRBV11-2 to TRBJ2-7; 8 nucleotides align to TRBD1. The germline V gene encodes CDR1 SGHAT and CDR2 FQNNGV. J lost 5 bases, V lost 2 bases, and 5 bases had no gene match. CDR3 length: 14 residues. CDR3 in amino acids: CASSLRTGWDEQYF. The CDR3 nucleotides are TGTGCCAGCAGCTTAAGGACAGGGTGGGACGAGCAGTACTTC. The complete variable domain, with remaining parts taken from reference TRBV11-2 and TRBJ2-7, reads EAGVAQSPRYKIIEKRQSVAFWCNPISGHATLYWYQQILGQGPKLLIQFQNNGVVDDSQLPKDRFSAERLKGVDSTLKIQPAKLEDSAVYLCASSLRTGWDEQYFGPGTRLTVT.

The chain uses TRBV15 and TRBJ2-1; no clear D. Germline V gives CDR1 LNHNV, CDR2 YYDKDF (reference sequence). CDR3 length: 13 residues. V lost 8 bases and J lost 0, with 8 bases in between. The chain's CDR3 is CATEESSYNEQFF. Written as DNA, the CDR3 is TGTGCCACCGAGGAAAGCTCCTACAATGAGCAGTTCTTC.

The chain has TRBV11-3 and TRBJ1-2, with D possibly TRBD1 on 6 matching bases. The germline CDR1 and CDR2 sequences are SGHNT and YENEEA. This CDR3 has 14 residues. Trimming cost V 8 bases and J 3 bases, with 16 bases left between them. This chain's CDR3 is CASFGPGADYGYTF. In nucleotides, the CDR3 is TGTGCCAGCTTCGGCCCGGGGGCGGACTATGGCTACACCTTC.

The CDR3 spells CATSHDVRQPQHF. In DNA, the CDR3 is TGTGCCACCAGCCATGATGTTAGGCAGCCCCAGCATTTT. The J gene is TRBJ1-5, the V gene TRBV15; D is ambiguous. This CDR3 spans 13 amino acids. Germline loops: CDR1 LNHNV, CDR2 YYDKDF (reference sequence). Trimming cost V 5 bases and J 7 bases, with 12 bases left between them. Variable domain in full (rest from reference TRBV15 and TRBJ1-5): DAMVIQNPRYQVTQFGKPVTLSCSQTLNHNVMYWYQQKSSQAPKLLFHYYDKDFNNEADTPDNFQSRRPNTSFCFLDIRSPGLGDTAMYLCATSHDVRQPQHFGDGTRLSIL.

The rearrangement uses TRBV7-2 and TRBJ2-4; 9 bases match TRBD2. The CDR3 extends over 16 amino acids. Germline trimming cut 1 base from V and 5 bases from J; bases unmatched to any gene: 6. The V gene's germline CDR1 is SGHTA and CDR2 FQGNSA. The CDR3 region has the DNA TGTGCCAGCAGCTTAGTTCCTAGCGGGAACCAAAACATTCAGTACTTC. Its protein is CASSLVPSGNQNIQYF.

V usage is TRBV27 and J usage is TRBJ1-5; maybe TRBD1 (6 bases). From germline, CDR1 is MNHEY and CDR2 SMNVEV (reference sequence). The CDR3 has 16 residues. With 4 bases removed from V and 1 base from J, the gap between germline ends came to 14 bases. CDR3 sequence: CASSYRGQMSNQPQHF. CDR3 sequence (DNA): TGTGCCAGCAGTTACCGGGGACAAATGAGCAATCAGCCCCAGCATTTT.

V and J are TRBV11-3 and TRBJ2-1; D possibly uses TRBD1 or TRBD2 (6 bases each). V was trimmed by 5 bases and J by 0 bases, leaving 14 bases between them. This CDR3 is 16 amino acids long. Per the germline V gene, CDR1 is SGHNT and CDR2 is YENEEA. The CDR3 DNA is TGTGCCAGCAGCCGAGGGGGGCGGCCCTCCTACAATGAGCAGTTCTTC. Translated: CASSRGGRPSYNEQFF.

V and J are TRBV19 and TRBJ2-2; possibly TRBD2 for D (5 bases). The V end lost 8 bases, the J end lost 4 bases, and 14 bases lay between the germline ends. CDR1 and CDR2 (germline): LNHDA, SQIVND (reference sequence). CDR3 length equals 14 residues. The CDR3 loop reads CASPGRLPTGELFF. CDR3 DNA: TGTGCCAGTCCGGGCAGACTACCCACCGGGGAGCTGTTTTTT. Complete variable domain (other parts from reference TRBV19 and TRBJ2-2): DGGITQSPKYLFRKEGQNVTLSCEQNLNHDAMYWYRQDPGQGLRLIYYSQIVNDFQKGDIAEGYSVSREKKESFPLTVTSAQKNPTAFYLCASPGRLPTGELFFGEGSRLTVL.

The sample holds a few counts of this clone. The chain carries TRBV15 and TRBJ1-2, with a possible D match to TRBD1 (5 bases). Germline V lookup: CDR1 LNHNV, CDR2 YYDKDF (reference sequence). V lost 5 bases to trimming and J lost 7 bases, with 11 bases between them. CDR3 length: 12 amino acids. This CDR3 reads CATSWRGGGYTF. The CDR3 DNA is TGTGCCACCAGCTGGCGTGGGGGTGGCTACACCTTC.

There are a few counts of this clone. The chain has TRBV30 and TRBJ2-5, with D perhaps matching TRBD1 or TRBD2 (5 bases each). V lost 5 bases and J lost 2, with 15 bases in between. The CDR3 sequence is 14 residues long. The germline gives CDR1 GTSNPN, CDR2 SVGIG (reference sequence). CDR3 sequence (DNA): TGTGCCTGGGGCATCGGGGCAGGTCAAGAGACCCAGTACTTC. Its protein is CAWGIGAGQETQYF.